A single T cell receptor beta chain is shown here with its context. Its antigen is undetermined. This record comes from a study of CD8 T cells in Susac syndrome. Regarding the study as a whole: As acknowledged by the study, its TCR sequencing and HLA analysis included a relatively small number of individuals.

CD8+ and CD4+ T cells circulating in blood were sequenced for TCR beta. In the multiple sclerosis control group, patients were treatment-naive and had stable or active relapsing-remitting disease. Random-hexamer reverse transcription was applied to about 0.5 to 1 ug RNA. immunoSEQ multiplex PCR amplified TCR beta CDR3 across 54 Vbeta, 13 Jbeta. MiXCR, run by TCRdb on the immunoSEQ multiplex PCR reads, gives a single entry per CDR3 protein. The repertoire includes roughly 200,000 distinct CDR3 sequences, approximately 94% of them detected once, and approximately 0.09% sits in the top ten. Material: CD4+ T cells from PBMCs. The source of this sequence is a human donor with multiple sclerosis.

The CDR3, as DNA: TGTGCCAGCAGCCTTGGGACTCCAAGGAATGAGCAGTTCTTC. Its translation: CASSLGTPRNEQFF. The chain uses TRBV7-9 and TRBJ2-1, with D possibly TRBD2 on 6 matching bases. V lost 5 bases, J lost 7 bases, and 15 bases lay in between. Germline assignment: CDR1 SEHNR and CDR2 FQNEAQ (reference sequence). CDR3 length: 14 residues.